A single sample is the source of the 12 T cell receptor beta chains below, sequenced in a study of T cells after yellow fever vaccination. TCRdb fed the 5' RACE reads into MiXCR, producing one record per CDR3 protein. The table has a few hundred thousand distinct CDR3 sequences, 3.5% to 4.5% seen once. This material consisted of PBMCs, taken 15 days after the yellow fever booster vaccination. The source of these receptors is a young man who received the YFV17D yellow fever vaccine.

Many counts were recorded for this clonotype. The chain joins TRBV12-3 or TRBV12-4 to TRBJ2-3; D gene uncertain. Trimming took off 3 bases at V and 1 base at J, with 8 bases between the two ends. This CDR3 has 14 residues. This CDR3 reads CASSFFAGTDTQYF. The CDR3 DNA follows: TGTGCCAGCAGTTTCTTCGCAGGCACAGATACGCAGTATTTT.

This clonotype was detected a few times. V and J are TRBV7-8 and TRBJ2-7, with 7 positions matching TRBD1. This CDR3 is built from 15 residues. Germline V CDR1 and CDR2: SGHVS, FQNEAQ. Losses at the gene ends were 4 bases for V and 3 bases for J; bases not matched to a gene: 9. CDR3 bases: TGTGCCAGCAGCTCCTCTGGTTACAGGGGCTACGAGCAGTACTTC. It yields the protein CASSSSGYRGYEQYF.

The table lists this clonotype with many counts. The V and J genes are TRBV7-6 and TRBJ1-1; D might be TRBD1 (6 bases). This CDR3 comprises 15 residues. Germline V gene data show CDR1 as SGHVS and CDR2 as FNYEAQ. V lost 5 bases, J lost 4 bases, and 17 bases lay in between. CDR3 bases: TGTGCCAGCAGCACATATAGGGGGGGTAGCACTGAAGCTTTCTTT. Its translation is CASSTYRGGSTEAFF.

This clonotype was counted only a few times. This rearrangement joins TRBV3-1 to TRBJ2-7; D is uncertain. Germline-derived CDR1 and CDR2 are LGHDT and YNNKEL (reference sequence). V shed 1 base and J shed 6 bases, with 7 bases lying between them. The CDR3 is 12 amino acids. The CDR3 loop reads CASSQANSEQYF. CDR3 bases: TGTGCCAGCAGCCAAGCTAACAGCGAGCAGTACTTC.

This chain uses TRBV27 with TRBJ2-5, with 8 positions matching TRBD2. CDR3 length equals 15 residues. Trimming removed 5 bases from V and 3 bases from J; junction bases left unmatched: 8. Germline lookup yields CDR1 MNHEY and CDR2 SMNVEV (reference sequence). The CDR3 sequence is CASSPWRGEKETQYF. The CDR3 DNA follows: TGTGCCAGCAGTCCTTGGCGGGGGGAAAAAGAGACCCAGTACTTC.

The chain joins TRBV20-1 to TRBJ2-1; unclear D gene. Germline V gives CDR1 DFQATT, CDR2 SNEGSKA (reference sequence). The CDR3 consists of 11 residues. V dropped 6 bases and J dropped 4 bases, with 7 bases sitting between them. The CDR3 loop reads CSAELYNEQFF. For the CDR3, the DNA is TGCAGTGCGGAGCTATACAATGAGCAGTTCTTC.

This clonotype was counted a single time. Compared with germline, one end of the junction differs, possibly owing to a read error. The genes are TRBV15 and TRBJ2-3, with TRBD1 identical over 9 bases. Germline V gives CDR1 LNHNV, CDR2 YYDKDF (reference sequence). CDR3 length: 16 residues. CDR3 region: CTTSRDGTGSGDTQYF. The CDR3 nucleotides read TGTACCACCAGCAGAGATGGGACAGGGTCAGGCGATACGCAGTATTTT. Using reference TRBV15 and TRBJ2-3 for the parts outside the CDR3, the full variable domain is DAMVIQNPRYQVTQFGKPVTLSCSQTLNHNVMYWYQQKSSQAPKLLFHYYDKDFNNEADTPDNFQSRRPNTSFCFLDIRSPGLGDTAMYLCTTSRDGTGSGDTQYFGPGTRLTVL.

This clonotype was detected many times. The CDR3 sequence is CASSRGTGLPYEQYV. In nucleotides, the CDR3 is TGCGCCAGCAGCCGAGGGACCGGGTTACCCTACGAGCAGTACGTC. The rearrangement links TRBV4-1 to TRBJ2-7; the D gene could be TRBD1 or TRBD2 (5 bases each). Germline V lookup: CDR1 MGHRA, CDR2 YSYEKL. The CDR3 sequence is 15 residues long. With 4 bases removed from V and 2 bases from J, the gap between germline ends came to 15 bases.

The rearrangement joins TRBV5-1 to TRBJ1-2, with D possibly matching TRBD1 (6 bases). The germline CDR1 and CDR2 sequences are SGHRS and YFSETQ. The V gene lost 0 bases and the J gene lost 6 bases, with 12 bases spanning the gap. The CDR3 extends over 14 amino acids. CDR3 bases: TGCGCCAGCAGCTTGGGAGGACAGTTTGATGGCTACACCTTC. Translated, it gives CASSLGGQFDGYTF.

Regarding this clonotype: A read error is likely, as this CDR3 ends without the conserved phenylalanine or tryptophan. The V and J genes are TRBV4-1 and TRBJ2-3, with 8 bases matching TRBD2. This CDR3 has 17 amino acids. In germline, CDR1 is MGHRA, CDR2 YSYEKL. The V gene end was trimmed by 0 bases and the J gene end by 3 bases; junction bases not matched to a gene: 8. CDR3 in amino acids: CASSQEGSSGRTDTQYL. As DNA, the CDR3 is TGCGCCAGCAGCCAAGAAGGGTCTAGCGGGCGGACAGATACGCAGTATTTG.

This clonotype occurred many times. The chain carries TRBV7-2 and TRBJ1-2; perhaps TRBD1 as D (6 bases). This CDR3 spans 12 amino acids. CDR1 and CDR2 (germline): SGHTA, FQGNSA. V was trimmed by 8 bases and J by 4 bases, leaving 11 bases between them. The CDR3 region is CASGGRVYGYTF. CDR3 nucleotides: TGTGCCAGCGGGGGGCGGGTCTATGGCTACACCTTC.

The rearrangement joins TRBV7-2 to TRBJ2-5; D is unclear. Deletions cut 5 bases from V and 1 base from J, with 11 bases between. Looked up from germline, CDR1 is SGHTA and CDR2 is FQGNSA. CDR3 length: 14 amino acids. This CDR3 is CASSGLGIQETQYF. The CDR3 coding sequence is TGTGCCAGCAGCGGCCTGGGGATCCAAGAGACCCAGTACTTC.